This TCR beta chain was obtained from a study of OX40 agonist ivuxolimab in advanced cancers. General study points: Averaged across samples, CD8+ T cells carried more expanded clones than CD4+ did.

Sequencing was performed with immunoSEQ multiplex PCR; in TCRdb, only in-frame clones are kept and a portion is missing. The sample has almost 80,000 clones, around 87% seen once. Blood sampling took place at baseline, cycle 4 day 1, and cycle 7 day 1. Germline CDR1 reads MNHEY; CDR2 reads SMNVEV (reference sequence). The CDR3 runs 13 residues. V was clipped by 1 base and J by 1 base, with 4 bases between them. With regard to this clone: Its antigen is currently unknown.

V usage is TRBV27 and J usage is TRBJ1-1, with D hard to call. The sample consisted of CD4+ or CD8+ T cells sorted from blood, taken in a trial of the OX40 agonist ivuxolimab. The sequence came from an adult with an advanced solid tumor such as melanoma, head and neck, liver or kidney cancer. This chain's CDR3 is CASSLWGNTEAFF. The CDR3 DNA is TGTGCCAGCAGTTTATGGGGGAACACTGAAGCTTTCTTT.